These 20 T cell receptor beta chains share one sample of origin, sequenced in a study of blood T cell repertoires in COVID-19. Profiled with immunoSEQ multiplex PCR; TCRdb holds only in-frame clones, not every one. The top ten clones hold more than 10% of a sample with 200,000 to 250,000 clones, around 84% of them seen once. The sample was peripheral blood. All receptors come from a human donor in a cohort sampled during active COVID-19.

As for this clone: This CDR3 is also generated by other DNA sequences in the sample. The chain recombines TRBV7-2 with TRBJ2-7; D perhaps matches TRBD1 (5 bases). In germline, CDR1 is SGHTA, CDR2 FQGNSA. This CDR3 is 13 amino acids long. Trimming cost V 1 base and J 3 bases, with 7 bases left between them. The DNA for the CDR3 is TGTGCCAGCAGCTTAGGCAGGGACTACGAGCAGTACTTC. Amino acid sequence: CASSLGRDYEQYF.

The chain links TRBV18 to TRBJ2-1; D unclear. The length of the CDR3 is 13 residues. The ends were cut back, 2 bases at V and 8 bases at J, with 10 bases in the middle. CDR1 and CDR2 (germline): KGHSH, LQKENI. The CDR3 region has the DNA TGTGCCAGCTCACCAGGCATGTCCGATGAGCAGTTCTTC. Its protein product is CASSPGMSDEQFF. The full variable domain, rest sourced from reference TRBV18 and TRBJ2-1, is NAGVMQNPRHLVRRRGQEARLRCSPMKGHSHVYWYRQLPEEGLKFMVYLQKENIIDESGMPKERFSAEFPKEGPSILRIQQVVRGDSAAYFCASSPGMSDEQFFGPGTRLTVL.

With regard to this clone: Germline is not matched at one junction end, which may reflect a read error. This chain joins TRBV7-7 and TRBJ2-3, with 13 bases identical to TRBD2. Germline-derived CDR1 and CDR2 are SSHAT and FNYEAQ (reference sequence). CDR3 length: 17 amino acids. CDR3 in DNA: TGTGCTAGCAGCTTGGGGACTAGCGGGATCGAATCAGATACGCAGTATTTT. It specifies CASSLGTSGIESDTQYF. The whole variable domain, remainder taken from reference TRBV7-7 and TRBJ2-3, is GAGVSQSPRYKVTKRGQDVTLRCDPISSHATLYWYQQALGQGPEFLTYFNYEAQPDKSGLPSDRFSAERPEGSISTLTIQRTEQRDSAMYRCASSLGTSGIESDTQYFGPGTRLTVL.

This chain connects TRBV3-1 (or the pseudogene TRBV3-2) to TRBJ1-2; 8 nucleotides match TRBD1. The CDR3 totals 13 residues. CDR1 LGHDT and CDR2 YNNKEL come from the germline V gene (reference sequence). V lost 3 bases to trimming and J lost 8 bases; unmatched junction nucleotides: 5. CDR3 DNA sequence: TGTGCCAGCAGCCAGGGTACAGGGGGAGGCTACACCTTC. Translating it yields CASSQGTGGGYTF.

The V and J genes are TRBV19 and TRBJ2-2; TRBD2 matches at 10 bases. Trimming at V came to 3 bases and at J to 0 bases, leaving 1 base not matched to a gene. The germline V gene has CDR1 LNHDA and CDR2 SQIVND (reference sequence). The CDR3 is 16 amino acids. In nucleotides, the CDR3 is TGTGCCAGTAGTATCACTAGCGGGGCGAACACCGGGGAGCTGTTTTTT. This codes for CASSITSGANTGELFF.

J is TRBJ1-5 and V is TRBV5-5; TRBD1 agrees at 7 bases. Germline V lookup: CDR1 SGHKS, CDR2 YYEKEE (reference sequence). The CDR3 runs 16 residues. V lost 5 bases and J lost 1; bases outside the gene matches: 9. In DNA form, the CDR3 reads TGTGCCAGCAGTCCACGACAGGGAAGGAGCAATCAGCCCCAGCATTTT. Residues: CASSPRQGRSNQPQHF.

This clone was picked up a small number of times. The J gene is TRBJ2-3, the V gene TRBV7-2; TRBD1 matches 7 bases. CDR1 is SGHTA, CDR2 FQGNSA, per germline. The junction had 8 bases not matched to a gene; V was cut back by 5 bases and J by 3 bases. The CDR3 contains 15 residues. This CDR3 reads CASSPQGVETDTQYF. CDR3 sequence (DNA): TGTGCCAGCAGCCCCCAGGGGGTCGAAACAGATACGCAGTATTTT.

This clone has more than one count but fewer than ten. The chain uses TRBV28 and TRBJ1-6; 8 bases agree with TRBD1. This CDR3 region has 15 residues. Germline loops: CDR1 MDHEN, CDR2 SYDVKM. With V trimmed by 5 bases and J by 9 bases, 9 bases remained unmatched. The CDR3 sequence: CASSPAQGAVSPLHF. CDR3 sequence (DNA): TGTGCCAGCAGTCCTGCGCAGGGGGCGGTTTCACCCCTCCACTTT.

V usage is TRBV10-3 and J usage is TRBJ2-2; no definite D call. The germline CDR1 and CDR2 sequences are ENHRY and SYGVKD. The CDR3 contains 15 residues. The V and J ends lost 0 bases and 1 base respectively, with 6 bases between them. This CDR3 reads CAISESVQNTGELFF. In nucleotides, the CDR3 is TGTGCCATCAGTGAGTCAGTACAGAACACCGGGGAGCTGTTTTTT.

This chain connects TRBV28 to TRBJ2-5; D gene unclear. In germline, CDR1 is MDHEN, CDR2 SYDVKM. The CDR3 extends over 13 amino acids. Trimming left V 3 bases short and J 3 bases short, with 8 bases between. CDR3: CASSFSTKETQYF. The CDR3 DNA follows: TGTGCCAGCAGTTTTTCGACAAAAGAGACCCAGTACTTC.

The V gene is TRBV5-1, the J gene TRBJ2-1; D possibly corresponds to TRBD1 (7 bases). V lost 4 bases and J lost 8, with 25 bases in between. This CDR3 has 17 residues. CDR1 SGHRS and CDR2 YFSETQ come from the germline V gene. The CDR3 DNA sequence: TGCGCCAGCAGCCGTACCCTCAGGGGGGTAATCATAGATGAGCAGTTCTTC. It specifies CASSRTLRGVIIDEQFF.

This chain's CDR3 is CASSSETGYEQYF. The CDR3 DNA is TGTGCCAGCAGCTCAGAGACAGGGTACGAGCAGTACTTC. V gene TRBV6-4 combines with J gene TRBJ2-7, with 7 bases that match TRBD1. J lost 4 bases, V lost 6 bases, and 6 bases had no gene match. Germline V CDR1 and CDR2: MRHNA, SNTAGT. The CDR3 is made up of 13 amino acids.

The chain carries TRBV4-3 and TRBJ2-1; 8 nucleotides align to TRBD2. The V gene's germline CDR1 is LGHNA and CDR2 YSLEER. There are 16 residues in the CDR3. V shed 2 bases and J 4 bases; nucleotides not matched to a gene: 7. The CDR3 reads CASSQWTSLRYNEQFF. CDR3 DNA: TGCGCCAGCAGCCAATGGACTAGCTTGAGGTACAATGAGCAGTTCTTC.

This chain joins TRBV2 and TRBJ1-1, with 8 nucleotides matching TRBD1. The CDR3 runs 17 residues. Germline V gene sequence: CDR1 SNHLY, CDR2 FYNNEI. V lost 4 bases to trimming and J lost 4 bases; unmatched junction nucleotides: 14. This CDR3 is CASSAGQGAVWSTEAFF. CDR3 DNA: TGTGCCAGCAGTGCCGGGCAGGGGGCTGTGTGGAGCACTGAAGCTTTCTTT.

The chain employs TRBV9 and TRBJ2-2, with TRBD2 identical over 11 bases. V shed 3 bases and J 4 bases; nucleotides not matched to a gene: 8. Germline values: CDR1 SGDLS, CDR2 YYNGEE. The CDR3 consists of 17 residues. DNA for the CDR3: TGTGCCAGCAGCGACGGACTAGCGGGCCTAACCACCGGGGAGCTGTTTTTT. Its translation: CASSDGLAGLTTGELFF.

This rearrangement joins TRBV10-3 to TRBJ2-7; 9 bases match TRBD1. Unmatched junction bases numbered 5, after V lost 6 bases and J lost 2 bases. CDR3 length equals 14 residues. The germline V gene encodes CDR1 ENHRY and CDR2 SYGVKD. The CDR3 region is CAISLQGATYEQYF. CDR3 nucleotides: TGTGCCATCAGCCTACAGGGGGCCACCTACGAGCAGTACTTC.

The J gene is TRBJ2-7, the V gene TRBV5-3; 9 bases map to TRBD2. TRBV5-3 is designated an ORF whose function remains uncertain. J was trimmed by 2 bases and V by 4 bases; bases with no gene match: 7. The CDR3 spans 15 residues. CDR3 amino acids: CARSPATSGPYEQYF. The CDR3, as DNA: TGTGCCAGAAGCCCCGCGACTAGCGGACCCTACGAGCAGTACTTC.

To note about this clone: The missing conserved phenylalanine or tryptophan at the end of this CDR3 makes a read error likely. Because the CDR3's place on the DNA is in doubt, the DNA is left out and the CDR3 is given as listed by TCRdb. This sequence joins TRBV28 and TRBJ2-7; TRBD2, the table's D call, lacks a check against the DNA. With termini counted, the CDR3 has 11 amino acids. Germline lookup yields CDR1 MDHEN and CDR2 SYDVKM. The CDR3 sequence: CASSSGFAGFI.

The chain carries TRBV7-2 and TRBJ2-3; D is unclear. The CDR3 consists of 16 residues. CDR1 is SGHTA and CDR2 is FQGNSA in the germline V gene. Trimming pared 4 bases from V and 2 bases from J, leaving 16 bases between. CDR3 sequence (DNA): TGTGCCAGCAGCTCCCGCCAGGCAGGTTACACAGATACGCAGTATTTT. Protein sequence: CASSSRQAGYTDTQYF.

J is TRBJ1-1 and V is TRBV29-1, with D possibly being TRBD1 (6 bases). Germline V gene lookup returns CDR1 SQVTM and CDR2 ANQGSEA. CDR3 length: 13 amino acids. Trimming removed 4 bases from V and 1 base from J, with 10 bases in between. As DNA, the CDR3 is TGCAGCGTTGGGGGGGGCGGGAACACTGAAGCTTTCTTT. Its translation is CSVGGGGNTEAFF.